This T cell receptor beta chain was identified during a study of cytomegalovirus exposure and HLA in healthy donors. Overall study context: The roughly 120 validation repertoires, a later analysis reported, used the same platform as the approximately 700 first-cohort repertoires.

Using immunoSEQ multiplex PCR, the repertoire was profiled, and TCRdb retains in-frame clones only, with some absent. Among 120,000 or so clones listed, roughly nine tenths were seen once. The CDR3 is made up of 17 amino acids. The V gene lost 6 bases and the J gene lost 9 bases, with 30 bases spanning the gap. From germline, CDR1 is SQVTM and CDR2 ANQGSEA. A 120-subject validation cohort, separate from the approximately 720-subject first cohort, supplied the donors. Overall study findings and caveats: The listing of roughly 160 TCR beta chains classed them as cytomegalovirus-associated.

Details on this clone: Its matching antigen is unknown.

Sequenced sample: PBMCs. This TCR derives from a woman younger than 30 in good health and CMV-seronegative. This sequence joins TRBV29-1 and TRBJ2-1; the D gene is possibly TRBD1 (6 bases). The CDR3 here is CSVDMRGGAKTLGEQFF. The CDR3 bases are TGCAGCGTGGACATGCGAGGGGGAGCTAAAACTCTCGGTGAGCAGTTCTTC.